The clone carrying this T cell receptor (beta chain) was observed a single time. Other DNA sequences in this specimen translate into the identical CDR3. The sample comes from a study of blood T cell repertoires in COVID-19. Study-level information: PBMCs, B-cell-depleted T cells, or T cells were the source of the cDNA or gDNA that made up the material.

Generated by immunoSEQ multiplex PCR, the TCRdb table keeps only in-frame clones and is missing some. The sample lists 370,000 or so clones, about 90% occurring once. Germline CDR1 and CDR2: KGHSH and LQKENI. The CDR3 spans 15 residues. J was trimmed by 0 bases and V by 2 bases; bases with no gene match: 1. Cohort 3 donors counted as recovered after two negative PCRs, clearance, or resolved symptoms. The clonotype originates from a man aged 25-40 years who had recovered from COVID-19. The sequencing input was PBMCs or T cells enriched from blood (not recorded which). The chain combines TRBV18 with TRBJ2-4, with TRBD1 identical over 7 bases. This CDR3 is CASSPSGGAKNIQYF. The CDR3 DNA reads TGTGCCAGCTCACCATCAGGGGGAGCCAAAAACATTCAGTACTTC. The entire variable domain, with the rest obtained from reference TRBV18 and TRBJ2-4, is as follows: NAGVMQNPRHLVRRRGQEARLRCSPMKGHSHVYWYRQLPEEGLKFMVYLQKENIIDESGMPKERFSAEFPKEGPSILRIQQVVRGDSAAYFCASSPSGGAKNIQYFGAGTRLSVL.